Listed below are T cell receptor beta chains from one sample, sequenced in a study of shared clonotypes between healthy human individuals. Clones were read by immunoSEQ multiplex PCR, and TCRdb kept only the in-frame ones, dropping some. The sample has roughly 2.5 million clones; 90% to 95% are singletons. The sample was naive CD4+ T cells sorted from blood. These receptors were taken from a man between 18 and 29 years old in good health. The CDR3 runs from the conserved cysteine through the conserved F or W. The D gene is left open where the match is weak. Rows may omit the clone size; those that give it use once, few, many or a size class.

CASSGTGGSNYGYTF | TGTGCCAGCAGCGGTACAGGGGGGTCGAACTATGGCTACACCTTC | TRBJ1-2 | - | TRBD1 | TRBV9
CASSTYGPLYGYTF | TGTGCCAGTAGTACCTACGGCCCCCTCTATGGCTACACCTTC | TRBJ1-2 | - | - | TRBV19
CATSGTSGGVNEQFF | TGTGCCACCAGCGGAACTAGCGGGGGAGTAAATGAGCAGTTCTTC | TRBJ2-1 | - | TRBD2 | TRBV15
CASSRTPGTFDYEQYF | TGTGCCAGCTCTCGGACACCTGGCACCTTCGACTACGAGCAGTACTTC | TRBJ2-7 | - | - | TRBV18
CASSYSITGKNGYTF | TGTGCCAGCAGTTACTCGATCACAGGGAAAAATGGCTACACCTTC | TRBJ1-2 | - | - | TRBV6-5
CASSPSTGGWADTQYF | TGCGCCAGCAGCCCGAGTACAGGGGGCTGGGCAGATACGCAGTATTTT | TRBJ2-3 | - | TRBD1 | TRBV5-1
CASSYDQGNNSPLHF | TGTGCCAGCAGTTACGATCAGGGGAATAATTCACCCCTCCACTTT | TRBJ1-6 | - | - | TRBV6-5
CASSTYGGRDTGELFF | TGTGCCAGCAGCACGTACGGGGGTAGGGACACCGGGGAGCTGTTTTTT | TRBJ2-2 | - | - | TRBV11-2
CASSFRDARSYEQYF | TGTGCCAGCAGCTTCCGGGACGCACGCTCCTACGAGCAGTACTTC | TRBJ2-7 | - | - | TRBV4-1
CASSPWKGTSGPTYEQYF | TGCGCCAGCAGCCCATGGAAAGGGACTAGCGGGCCGACCTACGAGCAGTACTTC | TRBJ2-7 | - | TRBD2 | TRBV5-1
CASSLAGGPSHEQFF | TGTGCCAGCAGTTTAGCGGGAGGGCCATCACATGAGCAGTTCTTC | TRBJ2-1 | - | TRBD2 | TRBV27
CASSDPGSYEQYF | TGTGCCAGCAGCGATCCCGGATCCTACGAGCAGTACTTC | TRBJ2-7 | - | - | TRBV5-4
CASSFEQPRYNEQFF | TGTGCCAGCAGTTTCGAACAGCCCCGATACAATGAGCAGTTCTTC | TRBJ2-1 | - | - | TRBV27
CASSSVSEAFF | TGTGCCAGCAGTAGTGTGTCTGAAGCTTTCTTT | TRBJ1-1 | - | - | TRBV6-6
CASSIGTEGYGYTF | TGTGCCAGTAGTATCGGGACAGAGGGGTATGGCTACACCTTC | TRBJ1-2 | - | TRBD1 | TRBV19
CASTWDRANYGYTF | TGTGCCAGCACCTGGGACAGGGCTAACTATGGCTACACCTTC | TRBJ1-2 | once | TRBD1 | TRBV6-1
CASSDMNSPSSYEQYF | TGTGCCAGCAGTGATATGAACAGTCCGAGCTCCTACGAGCAGTACTTC | TRBJ2-7 | - | - | TRBV6-1
CASSLTQVGGRPANYGYTF | TGTGCTAGCAGCTTAACCCAAGTCGGCGGCCGCCCAGCTAACTATGGCTACACCTTC | TRBJ1-2 | - | - | TRBV7-7
CAWSVPIGTEAFF | TGTGCCTGGAGTGTCCCCATAGGAACTGAAGCTTTCTTT | TRBJ1-1 | - | - | TRBV30
CASREGRETQYF | TGTGCCAGCAGGGAGGGACGGGAGACCCAGTACTTC | TRBJ2-5 | - | - | TRBV2
CASKRPGQDNSPLHF | TGTGCCAGTAAACGGCCGGGACAAGATAATTCACCCCTCCACTTT | TRBJ1-6 | - | - | TRBV19
CASSLWTGINTGELFF | TGTGCCAGCAGTTTATGGACAGGGATTAACACCGGGGAGCTGTTTTTT | TRBJ2-2 | - | TRBD1 | TRBV28
CASSKGQGKDNDGYTF | TGTGCCAGCAGTAAAGGACAGGGGAAGGATAATGATGGCTACACCTTC | TRBJ1-2 | - | TRBD1 | TRBV6-6
CASSLARQGGFLSYNSPLHF | TGTGCCAGCAGCTTAGCGCGCCAGGGGGGGTTTCTCTCCTATAATTCACCCCTCCACTTT | TRBJ1-6 | once | TRBD1 | TRBV7-2
CASSLAGAAQPDTQYF | TGCGCCAGCAGCTTGGCGGGGGCAGCCCAGCCAGATACGCAGTATTTT | TRBJ2-3 | once | - | TRBV5-1
CASSLVRGAGYTF | TGTGCCAGCAGCTTAGTAAGGGGTGCTGGCTACACCTTC | TRBJ1-2 | - | - | TRBV7-2
CASSTSSGISYNEQFF | TGTGCCAGTAGTACCTCTAGCGGGATCAGCTACAATGAGCAGTTCTTC | TRBJ2-1 | - | TRBD2 | TRBV19
CASSGGGLGWQYF | TGCGCCAGCAGCGGCGGGGGGTTGGGGTGGCAGTACTTC | TRBJ2-7 | once | TRBD2 | TRBV5-1
CASSQGWQREKEQYF | TGTGCCAGCAGTCAAGGGTGGCAGAGGGAGAAGGAGCAGTACTTC | TRBJ2-7 | - | - | TRBV28
CSGSGGTGGNEQYF | TGCAGCGGCTCCGGGGGGACAGGGGGCAACGAGCAGTACTTC | TRBJ2-7 | - | TRBD1 | TRBV29-1
CASSPRQEAYNEQFF | TGTGCCAGCAGCCCCCGACAGGAAGCCTACAATGAGCAGTTCTTC | TRBJ2-1 | - | - | TRBV9
CASSTLGGETQYF | TGTGCCAGCAGCACCCTTGGGGGGGAGACCCAGTACTTC | TRBJ2-5 | - | - | TRBV11-2
CASKTGGADTQYF | TGTGCCAGTAAAACAGGGGGCGCAGATACGCAGTATTTT | TRBJ2-3 | - | TRBD1 | TRBV19
CATRPSGSYEQYF | TGTGCCACCAGACCTAGCGGGAGCTACGAGCAGTACTTC | TRBJ2-7 | - | TRBD2 | TRBV15
CASSLLANKEQYF | TGTGCCAGCAGCTTATTGGCCAACAAAGAACAGTACTTC | TRBJ2-7 | once | - | TRBV7-9
CASSYQTSSRGYF | TGTGCCAGCAGTTACCAGACTAGTTCCCGGGGGTACTTC | TRBJ2-7 | - | - | TRBV6-6